This is a list of T cell receptor beta chains from one sample in a study of kidney transplant recipient with SARS-CoV-2 infection. TCRdb re-called the reads with MiXCR, one entry per CDR3 protein. The repertoire holds 250,000 or so distinct CDR3 sequences, about 28% seen once, with nearly 7.5% in the top ten. The source material was a blood sample, sampled at baseline and between days 110 and 120 from a kidney transplant recipient. The source of these receptors is a male patient aged 30 to 40 who had COVID-19 and was a kidney transplant recipient. Some of these T cells may belong to the graft donor. CDR3s include the opening cysteine and the closing phenylalanine or tryptophan. D genes are given only for firm matches. A row's size may be missing; if present it is once, few, many or a size class.

D	V	J	size	CDR3	DNA
.	TRBV2	TRBJ1-2	many	CASSDRRGLGYTF	TGTGCCAGCAGTGATCGCCGGGGCTTGGGCTACACCTTC
.	TRBV20-1	TRBJ2-5	many	CSAPIGETQYF	TGCAGTGCCCCCATTGGAGAGACCCAGTACTTC
.	TRBV21-1	TRBJ2-7	many	CANGTLFYEQYF	TGTGCCAACGGGACATTATTCTACGAGCAGTACTTC
.	TRBV4-3	TRBJ1-2	many	CASSGQIGRRKTYGYTF	TGCGCCAGCAGCGGGCAGATAGGACGTCGAAAGACCTATGGCTACACCTTC
.	TRBV21-1	TRBJ1-1	many	CASSNLIAPIRTEAFF	TGTGCCAGCAGCAATTTGATAGCTCCAATTCGCACTGAAGCTTTCTTT
TRBD1	TRBV7-2	TRBJ2-3	.	CASSLGGQPSTDTQYF	TGTGCCAGCAGCTTAGGGGGACAGCCCAGCACAGATACGCAGTATTTT
.	TRBV7-2	TRBJ1-4	many	CASTQGSVNEKLFF	TGTGCCAGCACGCAGGGATCTGTTAATGAAAAACTGTTTTTT
.	TRBV29-1	TRBJ2-1	many	CSVGGGGAVSEQFF	TGCAGCGTTGGGGGAGGGGGGGCAGTTTCTGAGCAGTTCTTC
TRBD1	TRBV6-4	TRBJ1-1	.	CASSESTGDPWAEAFF	TGTGCCAGCAGTGAATCGACAGGGGACCCCTGGGCTGAAGCTTTCTTT
.	TRBV11-2	TRBJ1-2	many	CASSSPITSRKTYGYTF	TGTGCCAGCAGCTCCCCGATAACAAGCAGAAAGACCTATGGCTACACCTTC
.	TRBV12-3/TRBV12-4	TRBJ2-7	many	CASSPLVVNSFYEQYF	TGTGCCAGCAGTCCTCTGGTAGTTAATTCCTTTTACGAGCAGTACTTC
.	TRBV29-1	TRBJ1-2	many	CSVQGGSGYTF	TGCAGCGTTCAGGGCGGCTCTGGCTACACCTTC
.	TRBV5-4	TRBJ2-3	few	CASTNRGGSSTDTQYF	TGTGCCAGCACCAATAGGGGGGGTTCTAGCACAGATACGCAGTATTTT
.	TRBV9	TRBJ2-1	many	CASSRSGPSYNEQFF	TGTGCCAGCAGCCGAAGCGGGCCCTCCTACAATGAGCAGTTCTTC
.	TRBV9	TRBJ1-2	many	CASSTVYSRKTYGYTF	TGTGCCAGCTCCACAGTGTACTCAAGAAAGACCTATGGCTACACCTTC
.	TRBV3-1	TRBJ2-7	many	CASSQQRRQSHFVLDEQYF	TGTGCCAGCAGCCAGCAGCGACGACAATCCCATTTCGTGTTAGACGAGCAGTACTTC
TRBD2	TRBV27	TRBJ2-1	many	CASSPPGTGRTSGDLNEQFF	TGTGCCAGCAGTCCGCCGGGGACAGGGAGGACTAGCGGGGACCTCAATGAGCAGTTCTTC
.	TRBV6-5	TRBJ2-6	many	CASSIVAECNKSRANVLTF	TGTGCCAGCAGTATTGTAGCGGAATGTAACAAAAGTCGGGCCAACGTCCTGACTTTC
.	TRBV5-6	TRBJ2-1	many	CASSLWSRNEQFF	TGTGCCAGCAGCTTGTGGAGCCGCAATGAGCAGTTCTTC
.	TRBV12-3/TRBV12-4	TRBJ1-2	many	CASSLIDSFRKTYGYTF	TGTGCCAGCAGTCTAATAGACAGCTTCCGAAAGACCTATGGCTACACCTTC
TRBD1	TRBV20-1	TRBJ1-3	many	CSARRQGYSGNTIYF	TGCAGTGCTAGACGACAGGGCTACTCTGGAAACACCATATATTTT
.	TRBV11-2	TRBJ1-1	many	CASSPTPWVLTTEAFF	TGTGCCAGCAGCCCGACTCCGTGGGTTCTGACGACTGAAGCTTTCTTT